Following are 18 T cell receptor beta chains from one sample sequenced in a study of T cells in Graves' hyperthyroidism and ophthalmopathy. RNA transcripts provided the source from which TCR beta CDR3 regions were amplified. Researchers ran a first-round RT-PCR on the TCR CDR3 using the HTBI primer set. TCRdb re-called the multiplex PCR reads through MiXCR, storing one row per CDR3 protein. Of roughly 93,000 distinct CDR3 sequences in the sample, under 65% were seen once. The specimen sequenced was blood. Receptors were obtained from a woman between 35 and 50 years old with Graves' hyperthyroidism.

V is TRBV2 and J is TRBJ2-7; TRBD2 aligns across 16 bases. The trim removed 5 bases at V and 7 bases at J, leaving 17 bases unmatched. The germline gives CDR1 SNHLY, CDR2 FYNNEI. The CDR3 covers 19 residues. The chain's CDR3 is CASSPILGLAGGPVWEQYF. For the CDR3, the DNA is TGTGCCAGCAGTCCAATCCTGGGACTAGCGGGAGGGCCAGTTTGGGAGCAGTACTTC. Filled out from reference TRBV2 and TRBJ2-7, the complete variable domain reads EPEVTQTPSHQVTQMGQEVILRCVPISNHLYFYWYRQILGQKVEFLVSFYNNEISEKSEIFDDQFSVERPDGSNFTLKIRSTKLEDSAMYFCASSPILGLAGGPVWEQYFGPGTRLTVT.

This clonotype has more than one count but fewer than ten. CDR3 in amino acids: CSARTGDSGNTIYF. The CDR3 coding sequence is TGCAGTGCTAGGACAGGGGATTCCGGAAACACCATATATTTT. V gene TRBV20-1 combines with J gene TRBJ1-3; TRBD1 matches 8 bases. Germline CDR1 is DFQATT and CDR2 is SNEGSKA (reference sequence). The V segment lost 3 bases and the J segment 4 bases; nucleotides outside the gene matches: 5. This CDR3 has 14 amino acids.

This clonotype has more than one count but fewer than ten. The chain joins TRBV12-3 or TRBV12-4 to TRBJ1-1; possible D gene TRBD1, 5 bases. Trimming removed 0 bases from V and 4 bases from J, with 12 bases in between. The CDR3 loop spans 15 amino acids. The CDR3 coding sequence is TGTGCCAGCAGTTTAGCGGGGGGAAGTCTCACTGAAGCTTTCTTT. Translation gives CASSLAGGSLTEAFF.

About this clonotype itself: With a much larger clone just one base away, this may be a read error. The chain is built from TRBV5-4 and TRBJ1-6, with 9 positions matching TRBD1. Germline V CDR1 and CDR2: SGHNT, YYREEE (reference sequence). The CDR3 is 17 amino acids. CDR3 amino acids: CVSSLSGQGFRNSPLHF. As DNA, the CDR3 is TGTGTCAGCAGCTTGTCCGGACAGGGGTTTCGTAATTCACCCCTCCACTTT.

This clonotype came up many times. The chain links TRBV29-1 to TRBJ1-4; D is possibly TRBD1 (5 bases). The ends were cut back, 4 bases at V and 12 bases at J, with 18 bases in the middle. The length of the CDR3 is 13 residues. Germline CDR1 reads SQVTM; CDR2 reads ANQGSEA. Written as DNA, the CDR3 is TGCAGCGTTGTGGCGGGACCTCTGGGGCAACTGTTTTTT. Protein product: CSVVAGPLGQLFF.

To note about this clonotype: Being one base from a much bigger clone, this may be a read error. The chain recombines TRBV20-1 with TRBJ1-1; D not certain. V was cut by 5 bases and J by 6 bases, with 16 bases left in between. The germline CDR1 and CDR2 sequences are DFQATT and SNEGSKA (reference sequence). The length of the CDR3 is 13 residues. CDR3 in amino acids: CSAGPTGSPEAFF. CDR3 sequence (DNA): TGCAGTGCTGGGCCCACGGGGAGCCCTGAAGCTTTCTTT.

Worth noting for this clonotype: Just one base apart from a much larger clone, this may be a read error. The CDR3 spells CAISPHYQPQHF. The CDR3 DNA follows: TGTGCCATCAGTCCCCATTATCAGCCCCAGCATTTT. The chain is built from TRBV10-3 and TRBJ1-5; D unresolved. Germline V CDR1 and CDR2: ENHRY, SYGVKD. Trimming took off 5 bases at V and 5 bases at J, with 7 bases between the two ends. The CDR3 extends over 12 amino acids.

The chain couples TRBV29-1 to TRBJ2-2; D gene uncertain. Trimming stripped 4 bases from V and 0 bases from J, with 6 bases between. Germline V gives CDR1 SQVTM, CDR2 ANQGSEA. CDR3 length: 13 residues. This CDR3 reads CSVGRPNTGELFF. The CDR3 nucleotides are TGCAGCGTTGGCAGACCGAACACCGGGGAGCTGTTTTTT.

The V gene is TRBV10-1, the J gene TRBJ1-2; 9 nucleotides agree with TRBD1. Germline V gene lookup returns CDR1 WNHNN and CDR2 SYGVQD (reference sequence). The CDR3 contains 13 residues. Losses at the gene ends were 4 bases for V and 6 bases for J; bases not matched to a gene: 3. CDR3 protein: CASSGRTGDGYTF. The DNA of the CDR3 is TGCGCCAGCAGTGGGCGGACAGGGGATGGCTACACCTTC.

The rearrangement uses TRBV13 and TRBJ1-5; no reliable D call. V was clipped by 4 bases and J by 2 bases, with 12 bases between them. CDR1 and CDR2 (germline): PRHDT, FYEKMQ (reference sequence). The CDR3 loop spans 15 amino acids. As DNA, the CDR3 is TGTGCCAGCAGCTACACCGGCACTGGCAATCAGCCCCAGCATTTT. This encodes CASSYTGTGNQPQHF.

This clonotype showed up many times. This rearrangement joins TRBV12-3 or TRBV12-4 to TRBJ1-4; 10 nucleotides line up with TRBD1. V was clipped by 6 bases and J by 7 bases; unmatched bases: 11. This CDR3 is built from 16 residues. The DNA of the CDR3 is TGTGCCAGCAGCCGCGCCGGACAGGGGGTTGGTGAAAAACTGTTTTTT. Encoded protein: CASSRAGQGVGEKLFF.

This clonotype was observed many times. The chain combines TRBV4-1 with TRBJ2-7; D not certain. V gave up 1 base and J gave up 1 base, with 8 bases separating them. The CDR3 totals 14 residues. Per the germline V gene, CDR1 is MGHRA and CDR2 is YSYEKL. The CDR3 nucleotides read TGCGCCAGCAGCCAAGGTGGAGCGTCCTACGAGCAGTACTTC. This codes for CASSQGGASYEQYF.

Worth noting for this clonotype: The junction departs from germline at one end; a sequencing error may be responsible. For the CDR3, the DNA is TGTGCCAGCAGCGACTCCGGGACAGCAGTCGATGAAGCTTTCTTT. This translates into CASSDSGTAVDEAFF. The chain uses TRBV6-4 and TRBJ1-1, with TRBD1 matching over 7 bases. The CDR3 is 15 residues long. CDR1 and CDR2 (germline): MRHNA, SNTAGT.

This clonotype has ten or more counts. The rearrangement uses TRBV7-9 and TRBJ2-2; either TRBD1 or TRBD2 may supply D (5 bases each). This CDR3 region has 16 residues. Per the germline V gene, CDR1 is SEHNR and CDR2 is FQNEAQ (reference sequence). V dropped 4 bases and J dropped 1 base, with 13 bases sitting between them. The CDR3 bases are TGTGCCAGCAGCTATGTTGGGGACCTGAACACCGGGGAGCTGTTTTTT. Translating gives CASSYVGDLNTGELFF.

Worth noting for this clonotype: At one end the junction does not follow the germline gene, possibly because of a read error. The genes are TRBV7-9 and TRBJ1-1; D gene uncertain. This CDR3 comprises 14 residues. Germline loops: CDR1 SEHNR, CDR2 FQNEAQ (reference sequence). The chain's CDR3 is CANSFGEVNTEALF. The CDR3 DNA reads TGTGCCAACAGCTTCGGAGAGGTGAACACTGAAGCTCTCTTT. Drawing the rest from reference TRBV7-9 and TRBJ1-1, the complete variable domain is DTGVSQNPRHKITKRGQNVTFRCDPISEHNRLYWYRQTLGQGPEFLTYFQNEAQLEKSRLLSDRFSAERPKGSFSTLEIQRTEQGDSAMYLCANSFGEVNTEALFGQGTRLTVV.

V is TRBV7-3 and J is TRBJ2-5; 9 nucleotides match TRBD1. Germline CDR1 SGHTA, CDR2 FQGTGA. The CDR3 is 15 amino acids. Trimming removed 5 bases from V and 2 bases from J; junction bases left unmatched: 6. CDR3 bases: TGTGCCAGCAGCCCGACAGGGGGAGATCAAGAGACCCAGTACTTC. It is translated as CASSPTGGDQETQYF.

This clonotype was seen at least ten times. The CDR3 here is CASRGTSGSLWVRQYF. The CDR3 DNA reads TGTGCCAGCAGGGGGACTAGCGGATCCCTCTGGGTACGGCAGTACTTC. The chain uses TRBV6-6 and TRBJ2-7; the match to TRBD2 covers 11 bases. Per the germline V gene, CDR1 is MNHNY and CDR2 is SVGAGI (reference sequence). The CDR3 loop spans 16 amino acids. The J segment lost 9 bases and the V segment lost 6 bases, leaving 16 bases of the junction unmatched.

This clonotype showed up many times. The chain recombines TRBV7-8 with TRBJ2-7; 8 bases are shared with TRBD2. V was pared by 3 bases and J by 2 bases, with 6 bases of the junction left unmatched. The CDR3 consists of 15 residues. The germline gives CDR1 SGHVS, CDR2 FQNEAQ. The CDR3 loop is CASSFNSGEPYEQYF. In nucleotides, the CDR3 is TGTGCCAGCAGCTTCAATAGCGGGGAACCCTACGAGCAGTACTTC.